What follows are 13 T cell receptor beta chains derived from one specimen sequenced in a study of human T cells and chemical hapten exposure. The total RNA was obtained from whole blood that was not fractionated. TCRdb independently ran MiXCR on the 5' RACE reads; one entry per CDR3 protein. Here the sample spans more than 60,000 distinct CDR3 sequences, roughly 15% being singletons. The receptors shown here come from a female donor in good health.

This clonotype appeared a few times. This chain joins TRBV12-5 and TRBJ2-4; tentative D call: TRBD2 (6 bases). Germline CDR1 is LGHNT and CDR2 is FRNRAP. The CDR3 length is 15 residues. V lost 4 bases to trimming and J lost 2 bases, with 12 bases between them. CDR3 nucleotide sequence: TGTGCTAGTGGTTCTGGAGGGAAATCCAAAAACATTCAGTACTTC. Residues: CASGSGGKSKNIQYF.

Note on this clonotype: A much larger clone differs from this one at a single base, so this may be a read error. The chain employs TRBV20-1 and TRBJ2-3, with 7 positions matching TRBD1. Per germline, CDR1 DFQATT and CDR2 SNEGSKA (reference sequence). This CDR3 spans 13 amino acids. The CDR3 loop reads CSALGGRTDTPYF. Here the CDR3 DNA reads TGCAGTGCCTTAGGGGGCAGGACAGATACGCCGTATTTT.

The chain couples TRBV6-1 to TRBJ2-3; D may be TRBD1 or TRBD2 (6 bases each). Trimming shortened V by 3 bases and J by 6 bases, and 16 bases separated the two germline ends. CDR3 length: 15 amino acids. Germline CDR1 MNHNS, CDR2 SASEGT. This chain's CDR3 is CASSESRGAEDTQYF. DNA for the CDR3: TGTGCCAGCAGTGAGAGTAGGGGGGCGGAGGATACGCAGTATTTT.

This clonotype occurred a few times. The chain links TRBV20-1 to TRBJ2-3; TRBD2 might be the D (6 bases). The V end was cut by 5 bases, the J end by 4 bases, with 22 bases between. The CDR3 is 16 amino acids. CDR1 is DFQATT and CDR2 is SNEGSKA in the germline V gene (reference sequence). CDR3 amino acids: CSAEGGSGQWADTQYF. As DNA, the CDR3 is TGCAGTGCTGAAGGAGGGAGTGGGCAGTGGGCAGATACGCAGTATTTT.

For this clonotype: One end of the junction varies from germline; a read error may be responsible. The rearrangement links TRBV12-3 or TRBV12-4 to TRBJ2-1; no firm D call. CDR3 length equals 11 residues. CDR3 sequence (DNA): TGTGCCAGCAGTTTAGGGGCCCAGGAAAACTTC. This translates into CASSLGAQENF.

This clonotype was observed a handful of times. This chain uses TRBV2 with TRBJ1-2, with D unresolved. CDR1 and CDR2 (germline): SNHLY, FYNNEI. V shed 7 bases and J shed 3 bases, with 12 bases lying between them. This CDR3 comprises 13 residues. The CDR3 sequence: CASKADGDYGYTF. CDR3 coding DNA: TGTGCCAGCAAGGCAGACGGCGACTATGGCTACACCTTC.

The rearrangement links TRBV7-2 to TRBJ2-5; possibly TRBD1 for D (5 bases). V lost 4 bases to trimming and J lost 4 bases, with 16 bases between them. The CDR3 covers 15 residues. Germline V gene sequence: CDR1 SGHTA, CDR2 FQGNSA. CDR3 protein: CASSSAQGFGETQYF. As DNA, the CDR3 is TGTGCCAGCAGCTCGGCTCAGGGTTTTGGAGAGACCCAGTACTTC.

This clonotype appeared a single time. The rearrangement uses TRBV12-5 and TRBJ1-2; 7 bases map to TRBD1. The CDR3 contains 15 residues. V shed 6 bases and J 5 bases; nucleotides not matched to a gene: 12. Per the germline V gene, CDR1 is LGHNT and CDR2 is FRNRAP. The CDR3 protein is CASGRTGTESYGYTF. In DNA form, the CDR3 reads TGTGCTAGTGGACGGACCGGGACAGAGAGTTATGGCTACACCTTC. Combining the CDR3 with reference TRBV12-5 and TRBJ1-2 gives the whole variable domain DARVTQTPRHKVTEMGQEVTMRCQPILGHNTVFWYRQTMMQGLELLAYFRNRAPLDDSGMPKDRFSAEMPDATLATLKIQPSEPRDSAVYFCASGRTGTESYGYTFGSGTRLTVV.

The CDR3 coding sequence is TGTGCCAGCAGCTCGCCTGGACCGGGGGGCTACACCTTC. Its translation is CASSSPGPGGYTF. The chain combines TRBV7-9 with TRBJ1-2; D remains ambiguous. CDR3 length: 13 residues. V gave up 4 bases and J gave up 8 bases, with 14 bases separating them. Germline loops: CDR1 SEHNR, CDR2 FQNEAQ (reference sequence).

This chain links TRBV5-4 with TRBJ1-1, with a tentative D call TRBD1 (5 bases). Germline V gene lookup returns CDR1 SGHNT and CDR2 YYREEE (reference sequence). V was clipped by 3 bases and J by 3 bases, with 15 bases between them. The CDR3 covers 15 residues. The DNA for the CDR3 is TGTGCCAGCAGCTCGAAGACAGCTAGTTACACTGAAGCTTTCTTT. As protein: CASSSKTASYTEAFF.

V and J are TRBV6-4 and TRBJ2-1; 12 bases map to TRBD2. This CDR3 has 15 amino acids. From germline, CDR1 is MRHNA and CDR2 SNTAGT. The junction had 2 bases not matched to a gene; V was cut back by 3 bases and J by 5 bases. The CDR3 region is CASSEGLAGNNEQFF. The CDR3 coding sequence is TGTGCCAGCAGTGAGGGACTAGCGGGTAACAATGAGCAGTTCTTC.

The V gene is TRBV6-2 or TRBV6-3, the J gene TRBJ1-4, with a weak D call TRBD1 (5 bases). The CDR3 has 17 amino acids. Germline loops: CDR1 MNHEY, CDR2 SVGEGT. Deletions cut 8 bases from V and 8 bases from J, with 27 bases between. The CDR3 bases are TGTGCCAGCCCCACCTCCTGGGGGAGGGCGGGTTTGGAAAAACTGTTTTTT. Encoded protein: CASPTSWGRAGLEKLFF.

In this sample, this clonotype turned up a few times. The chain is built from TRBV7-2 and TRBJ2-1; 11 bases fit TRBD2. CDR3 length equals 16 residues. V lost 5 bases, J lost 1 base, and 4 bases stayed unmatched. The V gene's germline CDR1 is SGHTA and CDR2 FQGNSA. The CDR3 reads CASSAASGGSYNEQFF. DNA for the CDR3: TGTGCCAGCAGCGCCGCTAGCGGGGGGTCCTACAATGAGCAGTTCTTC. The variable domain in full, completed from reference TRBV7-2 and TRBJ2-1, reads GAGVSQSPSNKVTEKGKDVELRCDPISGHTALYWYRQSLGQGLEFLIYFQGNSAPDKSGLPSDRFSAERTGGSVSTLTIQRTQQEDSAVYLCASSAASGGSYNEQFFGPGTRLTVL.